This TCR beta chain comes out of a study of regulatory T cells in long-lasting Graves disease. Time point in this sample: newly diagnosed GD, antithyroid drugs for less than 3 months. Making the TCR library involved RNA that had been extracted from PBMCs. Diagnosing Graves' disease relied on the American Thyroid Association guidelines. Trimming took 0 bases from V and 7 from J, leaving 18 bases between them. CDR3 length equals 17 residues. Germline CDR1 is LGHNT and CDR2 is FRNRAP. Arm-PCR with iRepertoire HTBI primers amplified the CDR3 regions for these TCR beta libraries. TCRdb reanalysed the multiplex PCR reads using MiXCR and keeps one entry per CDR3 protein. The data hold under 500,000 distinct CDR3 sequences, with about 15% observed a single time. General study findings and limits: TRBV28, TRBJ1-2 and TRBJ2-5 were favored in persistent disease.

The table lists this clonotype with many counts. Its specificity is not known. The sample also formed part of further work on T cells in Graves' hyperthyroidism and ophthalmopathy.

Sequencing used peripheral blood mononuclear cells (PBMCs), obtained at new diagnosis, from a patient treated with antithyroid drugs. The sequence was obtained from a woman aged 25 to 39 with Graves disease. V is TRBV12-5 and J is TRBJ2-2; either TRBD1 or TRBD2 may supply D (5 bases each). This CDR3 is CASGLVPRTGTIGELFF. CDR3 in DNA: TGTGCTAGTGGTTTGGTTCCCCGAACCGGGACCATCGGGGAGCTGTTTTTT.